This T cell receptor beta chain was recovered during a study of cytomegalovirus exposure and HLA in healthy donors. General observations from the study: Sequences of the TCR beta chain were said to predict the HLA-A and HLA-B alleles of most subjects accurately.

Germline V gene lookup returns CDR1 ENHRY and CDR2 SYGVKD. The CDR3 consists of 15 residues. This clone turned up a few times. Its target is not known. PCR amplification relied on 60 Vbeta primers (plus 13 Jbeta primers). Clones were read by immunoSEQ multiplex PCR, and TCRdb kept only the in-frame ones, dropping some. In the table there are over 100,000 clones, around 77% of which are singletons. The sample consisted of PBMCs. This chain uses TRBV10-3 with TRBJ2-5, with 7 bases lining up with TRBD2. The J call may be wrong; the DNA end is better matched by TRBJ2-7. This sequence originates from a male donor in good health and CMV-seropositive. CDR3 in DNA: TGTGCCATCAGCCCCCTGGCGGGAGCGACCTACGAGCAGTACTTC. Its translation: CAISPLAGATYEQYF.